These 8 T cell receptor beta chains were all obtained from the same sample, sequenced in a study of blood T cell repertoires in COVID-19. This table comes from immunoSEQ multiplex PCR, and its TCRdb copy is limited to in-frame clones, with some not included. The sample contains over 150,000 clones, 80% to 90% of which appear only once. Input material: peripheral blood. These TCRs come from a woman younger than 35 who had recovered from COVID-19.

The rearrangement joins TRBV2 to TRBJ2-1; TRBD2 is a possible D gene (5 bases). This CDR3 spans 14 amino acids. Trimming removed 7 bases at V and 9 bases at J, with 19 bases between. Germline V CDR1 and CDR2: SNHLY, FYNNEI. The CDR3 is CASMWAGVGSEQFF. DNA of the CDR3: TGTGCCAGCATGTGGGCCGGGGTGGGCAGTGAGCAGTTCTTC. Supplemented by reference TRBV2 and TRBJ2-1, the full variable domain reads EPEVTQTPSHQVTQMGQEVILRCVPISNHLYFYWYRQILGQKVEFLVSFYNNEISEKSEIFDDQFSVERPDGSNFTLKIRSTKLEDSAMYFCASMWAGVGSEQFFGPGTRLTVL.

V and J are TRBV27 and TRBJ2-7; 9 bases match TRBD2. Losses at the gene ends were 8 bases for V and 9 bases for J; bases not matched to a gene: 14. Germline V gene data show CDR1 as MNHEY and CDR2 as SMNVEV (reference sequence). The CDR3 consists of 14 residues. CDR3 protein: CASRVQAGGRGQYF. The CDR3 DNA is TGTGCCAGCCGCGTCCAAGCGGGGGGCCGTGGGCAGTACTTC.

The chain recombines TRBV6-6 with TRBJ1-1; no clear D. The CDR3 extends over 15 amino acids. The germline V gene encodes CDR1 MNHNY and CDR2 SVGAGI (reference sequence). The germline V and J ends were trimmed by 0 bases and 3 bases, with 11 bases remaining between them. CDR3 coding DNA: TGTGCCAGCAGTTACTCCCCGGGGAGGGACACTGAAGCTTTCTTT. As protein: CASSYSPGRDTEAFF.

This chain joins TRBV6-2 or TRBV6-3 and TRBJ1-1; perhaps TRBD1 as D (5 bases). The CDR3 has 14 amino acids. Germline loops: CDR1 MNHEY, CDR2 SVGEGT. V was cut by 6 bases and J by 0 bases, with 11 bases left in between. The CDR3 reads CASSRIQVNTEAFF. The CDR3 region has the DNA TGTGCCAGCAGCCGAATACAGGTGAACACTGAAGCTTTCTTT.

The V call is TRBV6-6, the J call TRBJ2-7; no clear D gene. V was pared by 4 bases and J by 3 bases, with 10 bases between. Germline loops: CDR1 MNHNY, CDR2 SVGAGI (reference sequence). The CDR3 is made up of 13 amino acids. CDR3 protein: CASSSIDNYEQYV. In nucleotides, the CDR3 is TGTGCCAGCAGTTCAATTGACAACTACGAGCAGTACGTC.

This clone was recorded once. The gene calls are TRBV2 and TRBJ2-6, with no clear D. V dropped 0 bases and J dropped 0 bases, with 21 bases sitting between them. CDR1 SNHLY and CDR2 FYNNEI come from the germline V gene. The CDR3 extends over 21 amino acids. CDR3 residues: CASSEAHFGAEYSSGANVLTF. The CDR3 nucleotides are TGTGCCAGCAGTGAAGCGCACTTCGGCGCGGAATACTCCTCTGGGGCCAACGTCCTGACTTTC.

V usage is TRBV29-1 and J usage is TRBJ2-5; D gene unclear. Germline-derived CDR1 and CDR2 are SQVTM and ANQGSEA. Trimming removed 7 bases from V and 4 bases from J, with 13 bases in between. The CDR3 runs 12 residues. The CDR3 nucleotides read TGCAGCGCTTTAACAGAGATAGAGACCCAGTACTTC. Amino acid sequence: CSALTEIETQYF. The full variable domain, completed using reference TRBV29-1 and TRBJ2-5, is SAVISQKPSRDICQRGTSLTIQCQVDSQVTMMFWYRQQPGQSLTLIATANQGSEATYESGFVIDKFPISRPNLTFSTLTVSNMSPEDSSIYLCSALTEIETQYFGPGTRLLVL.

The V and J genes are TRBV18 and TRBJ1-5, with D perhaps TRBD1 (6 bases). The germline CDR1 and CDR2 sequences are KGHSH and LQKENI. This CDR3 contains 16 residues. V lost 6 bases and J 2 bases, leaving 17 bases between the germline ends. The CDR3, as DNA: TGTGCCAGCTCGCCCACCACGGGGGGCCGCAATCAGCCCCAGCATTTT. This codes for CASSPTTGGRNQPQHF.